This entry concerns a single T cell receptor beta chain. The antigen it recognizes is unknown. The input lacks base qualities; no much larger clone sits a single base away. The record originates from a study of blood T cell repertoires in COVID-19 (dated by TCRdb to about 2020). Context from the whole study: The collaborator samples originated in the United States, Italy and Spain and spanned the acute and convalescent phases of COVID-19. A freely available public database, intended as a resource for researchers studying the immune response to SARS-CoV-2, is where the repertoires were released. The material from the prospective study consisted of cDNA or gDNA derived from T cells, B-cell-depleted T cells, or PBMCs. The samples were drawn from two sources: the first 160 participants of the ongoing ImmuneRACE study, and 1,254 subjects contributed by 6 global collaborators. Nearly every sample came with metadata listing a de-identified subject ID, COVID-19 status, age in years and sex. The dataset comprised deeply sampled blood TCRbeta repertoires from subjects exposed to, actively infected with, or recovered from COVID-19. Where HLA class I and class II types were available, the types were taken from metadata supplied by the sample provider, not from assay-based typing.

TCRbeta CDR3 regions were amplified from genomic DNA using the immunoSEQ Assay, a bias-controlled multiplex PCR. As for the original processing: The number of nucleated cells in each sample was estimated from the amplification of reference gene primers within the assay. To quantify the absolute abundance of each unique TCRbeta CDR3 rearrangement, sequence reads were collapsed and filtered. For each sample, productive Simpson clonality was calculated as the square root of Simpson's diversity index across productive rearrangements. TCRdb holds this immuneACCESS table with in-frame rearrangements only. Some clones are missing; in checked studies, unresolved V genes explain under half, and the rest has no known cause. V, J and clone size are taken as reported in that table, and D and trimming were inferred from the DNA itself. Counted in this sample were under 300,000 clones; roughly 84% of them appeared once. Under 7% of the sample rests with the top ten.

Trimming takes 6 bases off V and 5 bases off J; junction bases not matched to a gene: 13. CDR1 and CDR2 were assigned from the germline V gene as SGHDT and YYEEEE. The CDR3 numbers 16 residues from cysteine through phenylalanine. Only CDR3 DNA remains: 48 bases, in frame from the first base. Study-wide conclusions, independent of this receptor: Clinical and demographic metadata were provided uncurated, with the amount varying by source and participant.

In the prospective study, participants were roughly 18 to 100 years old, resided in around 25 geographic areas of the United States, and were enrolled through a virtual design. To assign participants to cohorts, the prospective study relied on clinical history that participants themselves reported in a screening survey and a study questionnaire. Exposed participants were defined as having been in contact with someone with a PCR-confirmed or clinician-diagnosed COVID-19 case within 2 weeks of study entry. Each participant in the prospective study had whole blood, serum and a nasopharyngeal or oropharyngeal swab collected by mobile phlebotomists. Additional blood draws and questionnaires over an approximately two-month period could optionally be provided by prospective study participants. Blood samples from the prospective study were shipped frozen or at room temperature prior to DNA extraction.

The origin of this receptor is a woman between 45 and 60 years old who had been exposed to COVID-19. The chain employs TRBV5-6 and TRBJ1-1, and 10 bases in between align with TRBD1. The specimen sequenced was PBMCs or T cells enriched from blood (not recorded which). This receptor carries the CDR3 CASINLRDRGGTEAFF. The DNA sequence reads TGTGCCAGCATCAACCTCCGGGACAGGGGAGGAACTGAAGCTTTCTTT. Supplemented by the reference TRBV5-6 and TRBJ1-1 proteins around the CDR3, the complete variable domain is DAGVTQSPTHLIKTRGQQVTLRCSPKSGHDTVSWYQQALGQGPQFIFQYYEEEERQRGNFPDRFSGHQFPNYSSELNVNALLLGDSALYLCASINLRDRGGTEAFFGQGTRLTVV.